The source of this TCR beta chain is a study of blood T cell repertoires in COVID-19. In the source study's methods: Nucleated cell counts were estimated from reference gene primer amplification. TCRdb's copy holds only in-frame clones and misses some; the assay was immunoSEQ multiplex PCR. That table is the source of V, J and clone size, and D and trimming were worked out from the DNA. The sample carries approximately 300,000 clones, approximately 87% recorded once. CDR1 is SGHVS, CDR2 FQNEAQ, per germline. Trimming removed 2 bases from V and 7 bases from J, with 3 bases in between. The CDR3 covers 11 residues.

Sequencing input: peripheral blood. The source of this sequence is a woman aged 45-65 years with active or convalescent COVID-19. The gene calls are TRBV7-8 and TRBJ2-1; D gene ambiguous. The CDR3 loop reads CASSLRNEQFF. The CDR3, as DNA: TGTGCCAGCAGCTTACGGAATGAGCAGTTCTTC. The full variable domain, in which reference TRBV7-8 and TRBJ2-1 provide the parts outside the CDR3, is GAGVSQSPRYKVAKRGQDVALRCDPISGHVSLFWYQQALGQGPEFLTYFQNEAQLDKSGLPSDRFFAERPEGSVSTLKIQRTQQEDSAVYLCASSLRNEQFFGPGTRLTVL.